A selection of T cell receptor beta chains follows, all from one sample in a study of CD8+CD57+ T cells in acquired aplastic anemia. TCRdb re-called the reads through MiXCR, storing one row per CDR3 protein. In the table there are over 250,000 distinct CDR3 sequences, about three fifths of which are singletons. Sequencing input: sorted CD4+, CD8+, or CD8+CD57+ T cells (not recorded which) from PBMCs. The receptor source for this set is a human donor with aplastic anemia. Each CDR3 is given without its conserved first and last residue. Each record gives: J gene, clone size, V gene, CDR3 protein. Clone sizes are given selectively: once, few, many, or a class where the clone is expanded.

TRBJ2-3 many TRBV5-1 ASSLARTRLARTQY
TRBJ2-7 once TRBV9 ASSVGLVSYEQY
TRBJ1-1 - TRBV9 ASSVAGQNTEAF
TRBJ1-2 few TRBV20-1 SARDPRNYGYT
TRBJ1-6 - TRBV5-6 ASSQEQAQGALSSYNSPLH
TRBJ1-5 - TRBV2 ASSEWRQWV
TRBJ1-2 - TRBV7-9 ASTVPGTGNYGYT
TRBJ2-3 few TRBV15 ATSRATDTQY
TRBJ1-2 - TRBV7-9 ASSQGEGNYGYT
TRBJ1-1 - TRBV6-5 ASSWLGQNTEAF
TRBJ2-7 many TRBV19 ASSIVGFPGLAGGSSYEQY
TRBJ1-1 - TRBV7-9 ASSGGTADVNTEAF
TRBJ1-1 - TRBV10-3 ATETGVRTEAF
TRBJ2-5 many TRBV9 ASSVGALGIGRETQY
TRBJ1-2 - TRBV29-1 SVVDRSSNYGYT
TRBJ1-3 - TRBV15 ATSKDRGNTIY
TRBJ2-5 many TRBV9 ASSVDGQGAETQY
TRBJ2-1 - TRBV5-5 ASSYRSEDNEQF
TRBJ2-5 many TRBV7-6 ASSATPGGLAGGQETQY
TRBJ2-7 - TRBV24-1 ATSDWGSDVQY
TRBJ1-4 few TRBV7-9 AGRAGENEKLF
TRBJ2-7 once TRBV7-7 VSSLGVGLDEQY
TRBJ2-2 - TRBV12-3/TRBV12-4 ASSFDAELF
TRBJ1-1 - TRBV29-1 SVPARQTNTEAF
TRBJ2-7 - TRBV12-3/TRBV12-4 ASLTDTYDSYEQY
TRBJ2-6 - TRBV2 ASSEEGNGSGANVLT
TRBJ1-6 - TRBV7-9 ASSPPGAGLGSPLH
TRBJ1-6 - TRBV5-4 AGSLDGSPLH
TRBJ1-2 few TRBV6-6 ASSPGPGSVNYGYT
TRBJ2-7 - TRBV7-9 ASSRIGDEQY
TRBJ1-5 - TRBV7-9 ASSSPGRKPQH
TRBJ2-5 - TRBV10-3 AIGGTGETQY
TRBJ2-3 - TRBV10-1 ANGPSGRPDTQY
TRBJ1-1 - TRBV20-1 SASSPNTEAF
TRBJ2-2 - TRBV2 ASSVSNTRELF
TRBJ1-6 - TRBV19 ASSIAAGAVGSPLH
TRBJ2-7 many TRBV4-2 ASSQVLGQSYEQY
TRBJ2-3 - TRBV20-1 SALSTRTDTQY
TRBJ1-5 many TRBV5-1 ASSLDRSNQPQH
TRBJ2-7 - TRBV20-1 SARDPGLLAGIEQD
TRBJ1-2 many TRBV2 ASRRDRGNFGGYT
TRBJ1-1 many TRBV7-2 ASSLDAGGLYEAF
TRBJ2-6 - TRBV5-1 ASSNLAGSGANVLT
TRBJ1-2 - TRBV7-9 GSSLDRGYGYT
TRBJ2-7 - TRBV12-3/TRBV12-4 ASSLSDRGRDEQY
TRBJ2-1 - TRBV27 ASSRGTSNEQF
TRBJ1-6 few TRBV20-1 SVFGQEVGSDSPLH
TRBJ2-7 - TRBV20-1 SARDLYTDSYEQY
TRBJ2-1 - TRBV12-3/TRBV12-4 ATGREQF
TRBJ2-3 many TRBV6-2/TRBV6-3 ASRRGPESDTQY
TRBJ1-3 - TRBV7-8 ASSLDVVRMSGNTIY
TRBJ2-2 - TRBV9 ASSALQGNTGELF
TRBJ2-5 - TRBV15 ATSRDRLAWETQY
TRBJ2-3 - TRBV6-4 ASSVSGTDTQY
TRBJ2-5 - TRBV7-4 ARLPGPSGGAQETQY
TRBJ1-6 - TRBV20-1 SARDIGEWNSPLH
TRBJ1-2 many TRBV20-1 SARSLGGSNYGYT
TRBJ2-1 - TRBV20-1 SSEQGMDEQF
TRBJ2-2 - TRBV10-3 AISGTQPGELF
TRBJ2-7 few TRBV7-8 ASSFGTGGYEQY